This TCR beta chain was sequenced during a study of T cells in Graves' hyperthyroidism and ophthalmopathy. Amplified regions were TCR beta CDR3 sequences from RNA transcripts. First-round RT-PCR with HTBI primers amplified the TCR CDR3 region. TCRdb passed the multiplex PCR reads through MiXCR, listing each CDR3 protein once. The sample shows about 560,000 distinct CDR3 sequences, around 17% of them seen only once. Stable Graves' hyperthyroidism meant no ophthalmopathy progression within 18 months. In making diagnoses, clinical symptoms, serum thyroxine and TRAb, thyroid ultrasound and orbital computed tomography were all used. V lost 2 bases and J 2 bases, leaving 7 bases between the germline ends. There are 13 residues in the CDR3. In germline, CDR1 is PRHDT, CDR2 FYEKMQ (reference sequence). Concerning this clonotype: Its matching antigen is unknown.

Study-level points and caveats: Ophthalmopathy was distinguished from stable hyperthyroidism by 13 V-J signatures. Most thyroid clonotypes expanded above 0.001 were also detected in blood.

The rearrangement links TRBV13 to TRBJ2-7; no firm D call. Sequenced sample: blood. The sequence was collected from a woman younger than 30 with Graves' hyperthyroidism. The CDR3 protein is CASSLSWAYEQYF. The CDR3 nucleotides read TGTGCCAGCAGCTTATCTTGGGCCTACGAGCAGTACTTC.